The 19 T cell receptor beta chains below all came from one sample that was sequenced in a study of lymphopenia after photon versus proton radiotherapy. Data came from immunoSEQ multiplex PCR; TCRdb stores just in-frame clones and leaves some out. Here the sample spans 35,000 to 45,000 clones, under 85% being singletons. The specimen was peripheral blood, collected from a patient treated with proton-based radiotherapy. These receptor sequences come from a woman between 65 and 79 years old with pancreatic cancer.

The chain carries TRBV30 and TRBJ2-4, with D unresolved. Trimming pared 0 bases from V and 12 bases from J, leaving 12 bases between. Germline lookup yields CDR1 GTSNPN and CDR2 SVGIG (reference sequence). The length of the CDR3 is 12 residues. The CDR3 protein is CAWSVIPSAQYF. In DNA form, the CDR3 reads TGTGCCTGGAGTGTAATACCGTCAGCTCAGTACTTC.

Notes on this clone: An end of the junction differs from the germline gene, which may be a read error. This CDR3 is also generated by other DNA sequences in the sample. The chain carries TRBV27 and TRBJ1-2; D remains unclear. This CDR3 spans 15 amino acids. Germline V gives CDR1 MNHEY, CDR2 SMNVEV (reference sequence). The CDR3 sequence is CASSPQPEANYGYTF. CDR3 nucleotide sequence: TGCGCCAGCAGTCCACAACCGGAGGCTAACTATGGCTACACCTTC.

J is TRBJ2-2 and V is TRBV7-2; D is perhaps TRBD1 (5 bases). The CDR3 covers 14 residues. In germline, CDR1 is SGHTA, CDR2 FQGNSA. Deletions cut 0 bases from V and 5 bases from J, with 7 bases between. This chain's CDR3 is CASSLARATGELFF. CDR3 sequence (DNA): TGTGCCAGCAGCTTAGCCAGGGCAACCGGGGAGCTGTTTTTT.

This chain joins TRBV28 and TRBJ1-5; D is undetermined. The CDR3 has 14 amino acids. V was trimmed by 3 bases and J by 3 bases, leaving 9 bases between them. Germline V CDR1 and CDR2: MDHEN, SYDVKM. CDR3 amino acids: CASSLEADNQPQHF. Here the CDR3 DNA reads TGTGCCAGCAGTTTGGAGGCGGACAATCAGCCCCAGCATTTT.

Comment on this clone: The same CDR3 also results from other DNA sequences found in this sample. The chain joins TRBV28 to TRBJ1-2, with D tentatively TRBD1 (6 bases). V was cut by 3 bases and J by 4 bases, with 15 bases left in between. Germline V CDR1 and CDR2: MDHEN, SYDVKM. This CDR3 region has 15 residues. In DNA, the CDR3 is TGTGCCAGCAGTTTGGGTGGGGGCGTCCGCTATGGCTACACCTTC. It yields the protein CASSLGGGVRYGYTF.

The chain combines TRBV6-5 with TRBJ2-7, with TRBD2 identical over 12 bases. There are 15 residues in the CDR3. After removal of 6 bases from V and 2 bases from J, the junction contained 5 bases not matched to a gene. Per the germline V gene, CDR1 is MNHEY and CDR2 is SVGAGI. The CDR3 sequence is CASRATSGRTYEQYF. The CDR3 nucleotides read TGTGCCAGCAGGGCCACTAGCGGGAGGACCTACGAGCAGTACTTC.

The chain recombines TRBV2 with TRBJ2-4; no reliable D call. Trimming pared 10 bases from V and 5 bases from J, leaving 18 bases between. This CDR3 region has 14 residues. Germline V gene sequence: CDR1 SNHLY, CDR2 FYNNEI. CDR3 in amino acids: CATTLGKGQNIQYF. CDR3 sequence (DNA): TGTGCCACCACCTTGGGGAAGGGCCAAAACATTCAGTACTTC.

The chain carries TRBV4-3 and TRBJ2-1; tentative D call: TRBD2 (5 bases). This CDR3 region has 16 residues. Trimming took 0 bases from V and 2 from J, leaving 11 bases between them. Germline V CDR1 and CDR2: LGHNA, YSLEER. This CDR3 is CASSQDPGITYNEQFF. The DNA of the CDR3 is TGCGCCAGCAGCCAAGACCCCGGGATTACCTACAATGAGCAGTTCTTC.

This chain links TRBV27 with TRBJ2-7; D gene uncertain. This CDR3 is 17 amino acids long. Looked up from germline, CDR1 is MNHEY and CDR2 is SMNVEV (reference sequence). V lost 3 bases and J lost 1, with 19 bases in between. CDR3 coding DNA: TGTGCCAGCAGTTTGGCCAAGCAGGCGGCACATTCCTACGAGCAGTACTTC. It codes for CASSLAKQAAHSYEQYF.

This chain joins TRBV27 and TRBJ2-7; 8 bases map to TRBD1. The CDR3 is 13 amino acids. Germline V gives CDR1 MNHEY, CDR2 SMNVEV (reference sequence). The ends lost 7 bases at V and 3 bases at J; junction bases unmatched: 5. Written as DNA, the CDR3 is TGTGCCAGCAAAGGACAGGGATTCTACGAGCAGTACTTC. Its protein product is CASKGQGFYEQYF.

The chain uses TRBV7-2 and TRBJ1-3; TRBD1 matches at 8 bases. Looked up from germline, CDR1 is SGHTA and CDR2 is FQGNSA. The CDR3 loop spans 19 amino acids. Trimming took 1 base from V and 0 from J; bases not matched to a gene: 11. CDR3 nucleotide sequence: TGTGCCAGCAGCTTAGTCTCGACAGGGGTCCAACGCTCTGGAAACACCATATATTTT. This translates into CASSLVSTGVQRSGNTIYF.

A single count supports this clone. The V and J genes are TRBV18 and TRBJ2-3; D is undetermined. The V end was cut by 3 bases, the J end by 2 bases, with 12 bases between. The germline V gene encodes CDR1 KGHSH and CDR2 LQKENI. The CDR3 extends over 15 amino acids. The CDR3 DNA is TGTGCCAGCTCACCTGGCGGTGAGATCACAGATACGCAGTATTTT. Encoded protein: CASSPGGEITDTQYF.

The chain employs TRBV2 and TRBJ2-2, with 11 positions matching TRBD2. The CDR3 length is 15 residues. Germline V gene sequence: CDR1 SNHLY, CDR2 FYNNEI. V lost 4 bases to trimming and J lost 5 bases; unmatched junction nucleotides: 3. This chain's CDR3 is CASSGVAGGTGELFF. The CDR3 nucleotides read TGTGCCAGCAGTGGGGTAGCGGGAGGGACCGGGGAGCTGTTTTTT.

The V call is TRBV14, the J call TRBJ2-7; 8 bases agree with TRBD1. In germline, CDR1 is SGHDN, CDR2 FVKESK. This CDR3 is 14 amino acids long. V was pared by 4 bases and J by 3 bases, with 5 bases of the junction left unmatched. Here the CDR3 DNA reads TGTGCCAGCAGCCGTGGCACAGGGGGCTACGAGCAGTACTTC. Protein sequence: CASSRGTGGYEQYF.

J is TRBJ2-7 and V is TRBV29-1; 9 nucleotides align to TRBD1. Germline V gives CDR1 SQVTM, CDR2 ANQGSEA. Trimming took 3 bases from V and 2 from J; bases not matched to a gene: 2. The CDR3 extends over 13 amino acids. CDR3: CSVDGTGTYEQYF. CDR3 sequence (DNA): TGCAGCGTTGATGGGACAGGGACCTACGAGCAGTACTTC.

This clone was found once. The chain has TRBV7-3 and TRBJ2-6; D unresolved. This CDR3 is built from 16 residues. The V end lost 3 bases, the J end lost 0 bases, and 9 bases lay between the germline ends. The germline V gene encodes CDR1 SGHTA and CDR2 FQGTGA. CDR3 residues: CASSFGQSSGANVLTF. The CDR3 DNA reads TGTGCCAGCAGCTTCGGCCAGAGCTCTGGGGCCAACGTCCTGACTTTC. Supplemented by reference TRBV7-3 and TRBJ2-6, the full variable domain reads GAGVSQTPSNKVTEKGKYVELRCDPISGHTALYWYRQSLGQGPEFLIYFQGTGAADDSGLPNDRFFAVRPEGSVSTLKIQRTERGDSAVYLCASSFGQSSGANVLTFGAGSRLTVL.

The genes are TRBV4-2 and TRBJ2-5, with 8 positions matching TRBD2. Unmatched junction bases numbered 5, after V lost 4 bases and J lost 1 base. Germline-derived CDR1 and CDR2 are LGHNA and YNFKEQ. The CDR3 has 15 residues. For the CDR3, the DNA is TGTGCCAGCAGCCCAACTCGGGGGGGCCAAGAGACCCAGTACTTC. It translates to CASSPTRGGQETQYF.

V and J are TRBV5-1 and TRBJ2-2, with D unclear. The CDR3 runs to 14 residues. CDR1 and CDR2 from the germline V gene are SGHRS and YFSETQ. The V end lost 4 bases, the J end lost 4 bases, and 11 bases lay between the germline ends. The DNA of the CDR3 is TGCGCCAGCAGCCCAGGTTCGAGCACCGGGGAGCTGTTTTTT. Protein sequence: CASSPGSSTGELFF.

The chain recombines TRBV19 with TRBJ1-6; 7 bases line up with TRBD1. The CDR3 length is 15 residues. After removal of 5 bases from V and 0 bases from J, the junction contained 1 base not matched to a gene. Germline loops: CDR1 LNHDA, CDR2 SQIVND (reference sequence). The CDR3 loop is CASSRQGSYNSPLHF. In DNA form, the CDR3 reads TGTGCCAGTAGTCGACAGGGCTCCTATAATTCACCCCTCCACTTT.